This TCR beta chain was recovered during a study of TIL therapy for anti-PD-1-resistant metastatic lung cancer. Study in general: Progressing patients received lymphodepletion, expanded TIL infusion and IL-2. Study-wide results and caveats: TIL clonotype persistence in blood showed no apparent association with response.

Worth noting for this clone: Its antigen is currently unknown.

This was the immunoSEQ v3 assay. The table came from immunoSEQ multiplex PCR; TCRdb's copy has only in-frame clones and leaves some out. This repertoire shows about 36,000 clones, around 67% found once; its top ten account for 4.5% to 7%. This CDR3 has 12 amino acids. The V end lost 5 bases, the J end lost 5 bases, and 12 bases lay between the germline ends. Germline lookup yields CDR1 GTSNPN and CDR2 SVGIG (reference sequence). Sample time point: pre-treatment sample, taken before nivolumab and TIL therapy. The rearrangement uses TRBV30 and TRBJ2-5; D may match TRBD1 or TRBD2 (5 bases each). Sequencing was performed on blood, taken at baseline. This TCR was sampled from a person between 25 and 80 years old with non-small cell lung cancer. The CDR3 sequence is CAWVRGRETQYF. For the CDR3, the DNA is TGTGCCTGGGTAAGGGGACGGGAGACCCAGTACTTC.